Described below is a single T cell receptor (beta chain) sequence and its context. The antigen remains undetermined. The sort gate was single viable CD3+CD4+CD8-CD45RO+ cells for memory CD4+ T cells. Some clones are missing from TCRdb's copy, which holds only in-frame ones; the method was immunoSEQ multiplex PCR. Here the sample spans over 40,000 clones, roughly four fifths being singletons. The V gene lost 3 bases and the J gene lost 6 bases, with 9 bases spanning the gap. From germline, CDR1 is DFQATT and CDR2 SNEGSKA (reference sequence). The CDR3 has 11 residues. The data were taken from a study of memory CD4+ T cells and cytomegalovirus serostatus. Study findings and constraints: A US-trained random forest predicted CMV serostatus with median AUC roughly 0.9.

Sequencing was done on a sample of memory CD4+ T cells from blood. The J gene is TRBJ2-7, the V gene TRBV20-1; the D gene is possibly TRBD2 (5 bases). The clonotype comes from an adult in good health and CMV-seropositive. The DNA of the CDR3 is TGCAGTGCTAGCAGGAGGCTCGAGCAGTACTTC. It is translated as CSASRRLEQYF.